The 25 T cell receptor beta chains reported below all come from one sample, sequenced in a study of beta chain features in type 1 diabetes. These TCRs' antigens remain unknown. General study findings and limits: Within each of all four CD4+ subsets, Type 1 diabetes patients had TCRB CDR3s that were moderately but significantly shorter.

The isolated RNA, all of it, was reverse transcribed, so expressed TCRB transcripts were what got sequenced. The data were produced by immunoSEQ multiplex PCR, yet TCRdb's version contains in-frame clones alone and is incomplete. The sample consists of hundreds of thousands of clones, roughly an eighth of them appearing once. Material for sequencing was naive CD4+ T cells from blood. These receptor sequences come from a man aged 18 to 30 with type 1 diabetes.

Only a few counts were recorded for this clone. This chain uses TRBV19 with TRBJ2-5; 8 nucleotides line up with TRBD1. Germline values: CDR1 LNHDA, CDR2 SQIVND (reference sequence). Losses at the gene ends were 3 bases for V and 5 bases for J; bases not matched to a gene: 5. This CDR3 has 14 amino acids. In nucleotides, the CDR3 is TGTGCCAGTAGTATCCCAGGGGGCGGGGAGACCCAGTACTTC. Translation: CASSIPGGGETQYF.

The J gene is TRBJ1-6, the V gene TRBV11-3; TRBD1 matches 7 bases. V lost 3 bases and J lost 5; bases outside the gene matches: 4. In germline, CDR1 is SGHNT, CDR2 YENEEA. This CDR3 has 15 residues. This chain's CDR3 is CASSFGDSNNSPLHF. CDR3 in DNA: TGTGCCAGCAGCTTCGGGGACAGCAATAATTCACCCCTCCACTTT.

The chain uses TRBV5-6 and TRBJ2-3; D unresolved. The CDR3 spans 13 residues. Germline CDR1 and CDR2: SGHDT and YYEEEE. Trimming left V 4 bases short and J 3 bases short, with 9 bases between. Written as DNA, the CDR3 is TGTGCCAGCAGCCATGGGCCGACAGATACGCAGTATTTT. Amino acids: CASSHGPTDTQYF.

This clone was recorded a few times. The V call is TRBV29-1, the J call TRBJ1-1, with D perhaps TRBD1 (5 bases). CDR1 SQVTM and CDR2 ANQGSEA come from the germline V gene. This CDR3 comprises 13 residues. The CDR3, as DNA: TGCGGCGGGGGGATACTACCGGTCACTGAAGCTTTCTTT. Its translation: CGGGILPVTEAFF.

V usage is TRBV5-1 and J usage is TRBJ1-5; 8 bases align to TRBD1. CDR1 SGHRS and CDR2 YFSETQ come from the germline V gene. The J segment lost 5 bases and the V segment lost 0 bases, leaving 1 base of the junction unmatched. The CDR3 consists of 14 residues. The CDR3 sequence: CASSLAGGHQPQHF. In nucleotides, the CDR3 is TGCGCCAGCAGCTTGGCAGGGGGCCATCAGCCCCAGCATTTT.

A few counts support this clone. The chain combines TRBV19 with TRBJ2-7; a weak D match, TRBD2 (5 bases). This CDR3 is 13 amino acids long. From germline, CDR1 is LNHDA and CDR2 SQIVND (reference sequence). Trimming stripped 0 bases from V and 3 bases from J, with 6 bases between. The CDR3 DNA is TGTGCCAGTAGTATAGAAGAGGGCTACGAGCAGTACTTC. Protein: CASSIEEGYEQYF.

This clone was observed a few times. The rearrangement links TRBV28 to TRBJ2-6, with a tentative D call TRBD1 (6 bases). CDR3 length: 14 amino acids. Trimming left V 8 bases short and J 5 bases short, with 13 bases between. Germline lookup yields CDR1 MDHEN and CDR2 SYDVKM. CDR3 loop: CASGGPQRANVLTF. CDR3 nucleotide sequence: TGTGCCAGCGGGGGCCCTCAGAGGGCCAACGTCCTGACTTTC.

This chain links TRBV7-7 with TRBJ2-1, with 9 positions matching TRBD2. Trimming removed 3 bases from V and 10 bases from J; junction bases left unmatched: 10. Germline loops: CDR1 SSHAT, CDR2 FNYEAQ (reference sequence). The CDR3 has 15 residues. The CDR3, as DNA: TGTGCCAGCAGCTTGAGCGGGGGGACTTCATCGGAGCAGTTCTTC. It specifies CASSLSGGTSSEQFF. The complete variable domain, with remaining parts taken from reference TRBV7-7 and TRBJ2-1, reads GAGVSQSPRYKVTKRGQDVTLRCDPISSHATLYWYQQALGQGPEFLTYFNYEAQPDKSGLPSDRFSAERPEGSISTLTIQRTEQRDSAMYRCASSLSGGTSSEQFFGPGTRLTVL.

The chain is built from TRBV7-9 and TRBJ1-2; no reliable D call. Germline CDR1 and CDR2: SEHNR and FQNEAQ (reference sequence). There are 14 residues in the CDR3. Trimming pared 0 bases from V and 8 bases from J, leaving 13 bases between. This chain's CDR3 is CASSLAGSSKGYTF. Written as DNA, the CDR3 is TGTGCCAGCAGCTTAGCAGGATCCTCAAAGGGCTACACCTTC.

CDR3 nucleotide sequence: TGTGCCAGCAGTTTCTCCTACCGGGACACTGAAGCTTTCTTT. Its translation is CASSFSYRDTEAFF. This sequence joins TRBV27 and TRBJ1-1; D not resolved. Per germline, CDR1 MNHEY and CDR2 SMNVEV (reference sequence). V was shortened by 3 bases and J by 3 bases, with 11 bases between the two germline ends. CDR3 length: 14 amino acids.

This clone came up a few times. The chain recombines TRBV7-2 with TRBJ1-2; D is possibly TRBD1 (5 bases). Trimming left V 5 bases short and J 3 bases short, with 13 bases between. The CDR3 is made up of 14 amino acids. Germline CDR1 and CDR2: SGHTA and FQGNSA. CDR3 residues: CASSHGSGDYGYTF. For the CDR3, the DNA is TGTGCCAGCAGCCACGGTTCGGGGGACTATGGCTACACCTTC.

The chain has TRBV30 and TRBJ1-3; D unclear. Germline-derived CDR1 and CDR2 are GTSNPN and SVGIG (reference sequence). V lost 0 bases and J 4 bases, leaving 16 bases between the germline ends. The CDR3 is made up of 16 amino acids. CDR3 DNA: TGTGCCTGGAGTGTAAAAGGAGCGGGGATCGGAAACACCATATATTTT. Amino acid sequence: CAWSVKGAGIGNTIYF.

In this sample, this clone turned up a few times. The chain uses TRBV10-3 and TRBJ2-1, with a possible D match to TRBD2 (6 bases). Germline V gene lookup returns CDR1 ENHRY and CDR2 SYGVKD. V was trimmed by 10 bases and J by 6 bases, leaving 28 bases between them. This CDR3 spans 17 amino acids. The DNA for the CDR3 is TGTGCCACCTCCCACCCCCTCGGGGGTAGCGTTTCCAATGAGCAGTTCTTC. Translating it yields CATSHPLGGSVSNEQFF.

The V call is TRBV4-2, the J call TRBJ1-2, with D uncertain. V was pared by 0 bases and J by 5 bases, with 13 bases between. The length of the CDR3 is 15 residues. CDR1 LGHNA and CDR2 YNFKEQ come from the germline V gene. CDR3 residues: CASSQDSGEGYGYTF. As DNA, the CDR3 is TGTGCCAGCAGCCAAGATTCCGGGGAAGGGTATGGCTACACCTTC.

The chain uses TRBV25-1 and TRBJ1-2; no firm D call. Germline assignment: CDR1 MGHDK and CDR2 SYGVNS. V was clipped by 1 base and J by 7 bases, with 10 bases between them. This CDR3 is 13 amino acids long. The CDR3, as DNA: TGTGCCAGCAGTGAATTCCCACTGGGTGGCTACACCTTC. Translated: CASSEFPLGGYTF.

V and J are TRBV6-5 and TRBJ2-5; a weak D match, TRBD2 (5 bases). The V gene's germline CDR1 is MNHEY and CDR2 SVGAGI. The CDR3 totals 13 residues. V lost 0 bases and J 7 bases, leaving 9 bases between the germline ends. The CDR3 nucleotides are TGTGCCAGCAGTTACTCTAAAAGCGGGACCCAGTACTTC. This encodes CASSYSKSGTQYF.

The sample holds a few counts of this clone. The chain combines TRBV7-9 with TRBJ2-2; 8 nucleotides line up with TRBD1. Losses at the gene ends were 5 bases for V and 4 bases for J; bases not matched to a gene: 6. In germline, CDR1 is SEHNR, CDR2 FQNEAQ (reference sequence). The CDR3 consists of 15 residues. The DNA for the CDR3 is TGTGCCAGCAGCAAGGACAGGGTCGGCACCGGGGAGCTGTTTTTT. Protein sequence: CASSKDRVGTGELFF.

This clone was counted a few times. The chain is built from TRBV15 and TRBJ1-6; 10 bases map to TRBD1. Germline V gene sequence: CDR1 LNHNV, CDR2 YYDKDF (reference sequence). CDR3 length: 16 amino acids. V lost 0 bases and J lost 8; bases outside the gene matches: 4. The CDR3 spells CATSRDPGQGHSPLHF. CDR3 bases: TGTGCCACCAGCAGAGATCCGGGACAGGGGCATTCACCCCTCCACTTT.

The rearrangement joins TRBV7-2 to TRBJ2-7; TRBD2 might be the D (6 bases). CDR1 and CDR2 (germline): SGHTA, FQGNSA. This CDR3 has 13 amino acids. Trimming shortened V by 3 bases and J by 4 bases, and 10 bases separated the two germline ends. The CDR3 nucleotides are TGTGCCAGCAGCTTCCCTAGCGTGTACGAGCAGTACTTC. This encodes CASSFPSVYEQYF.

This sequence joins TRBV19 and TRBJ2-7; D is unresolved. The CDR3 sequence is 15 residues long. CDR1 is LNHDA, CDR2 SQIVND, per germline (reference sequence). V dropped 1 base and J dropped 2 bases, with 12 bases sitting between them. CDR3 amino acids: CASSIGAARTYEQYF. The CDR3 DNA is TGTGCCAGTAGTATAGGGGCAGCAAGGACCTACGAGCAGTACTTC.

This clone showed up just a few times. The chain employs TRBV7-9 and TRBJ2-7, with a weak D call TRBD2 (5 bases). V was cut by 1 base and J by 6 bases, with 28 bases left in between. From germline, CDR1 is SEHNR and CDR2 FQNEAQ (reference sequence). The CDR3 runs 19 residues. The CDR3 nucleotides read TGTGCCAGCAGCTTAGTAACTGGGCAAACCCTCTCCCCCCGGGGCGAGCAGTACTTC. This encodes CASSLVTGQTLSPRGEQYF.

The CDR3 region has the DNA TGTGCCTGGAGTGTCGGGATAGAGAACACTGAAGCTTTCTTT. Its protein product is CAWSVGIENTEAFF. The chain links TRBV30 to TRBJ1-1; D is unclear. The germline V and J ends were trimmed by 0 bases and 1 base, with 9 bases remaining between them. Germline values: CDR1 GTSNPN, CDR2 SVGIG (reference sequence). The CDR3 runs 14 residues.

The CDR3: CAWGPFEGYGYGYTF. DNA for the CDR3: TGTGCCTGGGGCCCATTTGAGGGGTACGGCTATGGCTACACCTTC. The chain recombines TRBV30 with TRBJ1-2; a weak D match, TRBD1 (5 bases). CDR1 and CDR2 from the germline V gene are GTSNPN and SVGIG (reference sequence). This CDR3 contains 15 residues. V dropped 5 bases and J dropped 4 bases, with 20 bases sitting between them.

This clone was counted between two and nine times. This chain uses TRBV7-9 with TRBJ1-1; TRBD1 matches at 8 bases. V shed 5 bases, J shed 3 bases, and the junction held 5 bases outside the gene matches. This CDR3 contains 14 residues. The V gene's germline CDR1 is SEHNR and CDR2 FQNEAQ (reference sequence). The CDR3 spells CASSHGTGDTEAFF. The DNA of the CDR3 is TGTGCCAGCAGCCATGGGACAGGAGACACTGAAGCTTTCTTT.

A few counts support this clone. The gene calls are TRBV27 and TRBJ1-2, with 7 bases matching TRBD1. The V segment lost 6 bases and the J segment 3 bases; nucleotides outside the gene matches: 4. CDR1 and CDR2 from the germline V gene are MNHEY and SMNVEV (reference sequence). CDR3 length: 13 residues. The CDR3 is CASRQGNHYGYTF. For the CDR3, the DNA is TGTGCCAGCAGACAGGGGAATCACTATGGCTACACCTTC.